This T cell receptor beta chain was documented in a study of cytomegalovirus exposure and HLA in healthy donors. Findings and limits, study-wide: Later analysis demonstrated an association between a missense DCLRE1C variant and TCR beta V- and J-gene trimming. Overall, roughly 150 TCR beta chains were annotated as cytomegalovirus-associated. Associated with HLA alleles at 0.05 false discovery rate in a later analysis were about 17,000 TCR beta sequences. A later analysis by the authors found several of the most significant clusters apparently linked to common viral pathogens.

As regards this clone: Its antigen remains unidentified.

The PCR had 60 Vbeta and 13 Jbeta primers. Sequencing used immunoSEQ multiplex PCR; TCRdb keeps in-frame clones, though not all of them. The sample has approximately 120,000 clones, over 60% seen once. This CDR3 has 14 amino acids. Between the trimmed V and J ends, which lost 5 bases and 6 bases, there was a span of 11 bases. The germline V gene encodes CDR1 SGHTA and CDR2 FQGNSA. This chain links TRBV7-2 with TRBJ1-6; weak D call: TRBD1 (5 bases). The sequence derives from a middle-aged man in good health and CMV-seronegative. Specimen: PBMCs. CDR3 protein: CASSKTGPNSPLHF. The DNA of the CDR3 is TGTGCCAGCAGCAAAACAGGCCCTAATTCACCCCTCCACTTT.